This TCR beta chain was captured in a study of T cells in Graves' hyperthyroidism and ophthalmopathy. Study outcomes and limitations: Blood held most thyroid clonotypes expanded above 0.001 frequency.

Per germline, CDR1 DFQATT and CDR2 SNEGSKA (reference sequence). This CDR3 comprises 15 residues. The V gene lost 0 bases and the J gene lost 1 base, with 10 bases spanning the gap. The CDR3 regions of TCR beta were amplified from RNA transcripts. First-round RT-PCR targeting the TCR CDR3 was performed with the HTBI primer set. MiXCR was run by TCRdb on the multiplex PCR reads, yielding one entry per CDR3 protein. The table includes under 450,000 distinct CDR3 sequences, 15% to 19% detected once. This clonotype has ten or more counts. Its antigen is as yet unknown. Material: blood. The chain carries TRBV20-1 and TRBJ2-1; TRBD1 is a possible D gene (6 bases). The sequence was obtained from a woman between 18 and 30 years old with Graves' hyperthyroidism. The CDR3 protein is CSARETDRSYNEQFF. CDR3 bases: TGCAGTGCTAGAGAGACAGACAGGTCCTACAATGAGCAGTTCTTC.